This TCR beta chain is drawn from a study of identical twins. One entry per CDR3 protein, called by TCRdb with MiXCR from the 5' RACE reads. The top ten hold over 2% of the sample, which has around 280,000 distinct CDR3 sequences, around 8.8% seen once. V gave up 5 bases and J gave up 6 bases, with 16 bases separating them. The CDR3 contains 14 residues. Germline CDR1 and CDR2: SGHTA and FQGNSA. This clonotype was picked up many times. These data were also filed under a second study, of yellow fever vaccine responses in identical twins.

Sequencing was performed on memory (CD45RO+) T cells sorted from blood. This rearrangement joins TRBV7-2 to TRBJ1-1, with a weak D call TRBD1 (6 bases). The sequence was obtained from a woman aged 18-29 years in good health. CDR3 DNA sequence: TGTGCCAGCAGCCGCCTCAGGGGTGGCGCTGAAGCTTTCTTT. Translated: CASSRLRGGAEAFF.